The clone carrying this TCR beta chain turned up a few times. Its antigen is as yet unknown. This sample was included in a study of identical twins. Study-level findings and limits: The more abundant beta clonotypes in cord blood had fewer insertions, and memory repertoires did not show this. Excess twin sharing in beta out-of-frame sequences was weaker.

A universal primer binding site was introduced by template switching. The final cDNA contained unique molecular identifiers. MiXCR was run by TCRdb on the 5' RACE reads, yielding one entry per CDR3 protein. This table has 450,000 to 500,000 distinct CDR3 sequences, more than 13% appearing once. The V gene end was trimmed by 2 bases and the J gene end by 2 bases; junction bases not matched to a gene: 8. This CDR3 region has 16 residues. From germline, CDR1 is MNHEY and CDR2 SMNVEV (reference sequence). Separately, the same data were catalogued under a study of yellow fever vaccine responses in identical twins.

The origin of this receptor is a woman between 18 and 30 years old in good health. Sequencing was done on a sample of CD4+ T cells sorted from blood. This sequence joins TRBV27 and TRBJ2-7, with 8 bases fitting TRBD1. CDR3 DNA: TGTGCCAGCAGTTTAATCGGACAGGGTCAGCCCTACGAGCAGTACTTC. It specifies CASSLIGQGQPYEQYF.